The 6 T cell receptor beta chains given below trace back to one sample, sequenced in a study of B cell selection in AIRE deficiency. Regulatory T cells were sorted as CD4+CD25hiCD127low/negative cells. Sequenced by immunoSEQ multiplex PCR; TCRdb stores in-frame clones only, minus some. The top ten hold about 1% of the sample, which has about 19,000 clones, roughly 91% seen once. Sequencing was performed on CD4+CD25+ Tregs sorted from PBMCs. Source of these receptors: a human donor in good health.

The genes are TRBV27 and TRBJ1-1, with D maybe TRBD1 (6 bases). V dropped 4 bases and J dropped 1 base, with 13 bases sitting between them. Germline-derived CDR1 and CDR2 are MNHEY and SMNVEV (reference sequence). CDR3 length: 15 residues. The CDR3 loop reads CASSSRGHGNTEAFF. In DNA form, the CDR3 reads TGTGCCAGCAGTTCAAGGGGACATGGGAACACTGAAGCTTTCTTT.

The genes are TRBV7-6 and TRBJ2-5; D is undetermined. Germline V gene sequence: CDR1 SGHVS, CDR2 FNYEAQ. V gave up 3 bases and J gave up 5 bases, with 13 bases separating them. This CDR3 has 14 amino acids. CDR3 sequence: CASSLAAGRETQYF. CDR3 in DNA: TGTGCCAGCAGCTTGGCAGCCGGACGGGAGACCCAGTACTTC. Full variable domain (rest looked up from reference TRBV7-6 and TRBJ2-5): GAGVSQSPRYKVTKRGQDVALRCDPISGHVSLYWYRQALGQGPEFLTYFNYEAQQDKSGLPNDRFSAERPEGSISTLTIQRTEQRDSAMYRCASSLAAGRETQYFGPGTRLLVL.

The chain couples TRBV27 to TRBJ2-6, with D possibly matching TRBD2 (6 bases). Germline CDR1 is MNHEY and CDR2 is SMNVEV (reference sequence). V dropped 2 bases and J dropped 0 bases, with 14 bases sitting between them. The CDR3 runs 18 residues. The DNA for the CDR3 is TGTGCCAGCAGTTTAACCCCGGGACTCCTCTCTGGGGCCAACGTCCTGACTTTC. Amino acid sequence: CASSLTPGLLSGANVLTF.

The rearrangement uses TRBV4-3 and TRBJ2-7, with no clear D. CDR3 size: 14 residues. Germline CDR1 reads LGHNA; CDR2 reads YSLEER. The V end was cut by 1 base, the J end by 6 bases, with 13 bases between. The CDR3 spells CASSQAPRSSEQYF. The CDR3 bases are TGCGCCAGCAGCCAAGCTCCCCGAAGTAGCGAGCAGTACTTC.

The chain carries TRBV19 and TRBJ2-1; 7 bases fit TRBD2. Germline lookup yields CDR1 LNHDA and CDR2 SQIVND (reference sequence). The CDR3 has 15 residues. With V trimmed by 7 bases and J by 2 bases, 8 bases remained unmatched. The DNA for the CDR3 is TGTGCCAGTACCCTAGGAACTAGCGCCTACAATGAGCAGTTCTTC. Translated, it gives CASTLGTSAYNEQFF.

V usage is TRBV5-1 and J usage is TRBJ2-1; either TRBD1 or TRBD2 may fit D (6 bases each). This CDR3 contains 14 residues. V lost 5 bases to trimming and J lost 1 base, with 10 bases between them. Germline V gives CDR1 SGHRS, CDR2 YFSETQ. CDR3 coding DNA: TGCGCCAGCAGGGAGGGGGGATCCTACAATGAGCAGTTCTTC. It is translated as CASREGGSYNEQFF.